Each of the 4 T cell receptor beta chains below was sequenced from the same sample in a study of T cell repertoires in cytomegalovirus infection. TCRdb independently ran MiXCR on the reads; one entry per CDR3 protein. The repertoire consists of more than 200,000 distinct CDR3 sequences, with roughly 9% occurring once and the leading ten covering roughly 16%. The material sequenced was PBMCs. These receptors all come from a human donor in good health (CMV status not recorded). Some clones in this sample may be carry-over from other donors' samples.

Ten or more counts support this clonotype. The rearrangement uses TRBV6-1 and TRBJ2-3; TRBD2 is a possible D gene (6 bases). Trimming took off 3 bases at V and 5 bases at J, with 18 bases between the two ends. The CDR3 loop spans 16 amino acids. CDR1 and CDR2 (germline): MNHNS, SASEGT. The CDR3 nucleotides are TGTGCCAGCAGTGAGCGTGCGGGACGGGAGAGAGATACGCAGTATTTT. Protein sequence: CASSERAGRERDTQYF.

The chain carries TRBV11-2 and TRBJ2-3; 7 bases align to TRBD1. With 5 bases clipped from V and 9 bases from J, the junction kept 11 bases outside the gene matches. Germline V gene lookup returns CDR1 SGHAT and CDR2 FQNNGV. This CDR3 contains 14 residues. CDR3 DNA: TGTGCCAGCAGCGACCTCCCGGGACAGAGAACGCAGTATTTT. It codes for CASSDLPGQRTQYF.

This CDR3 reads CASSYLGTGGSEQFF. The CDR3 DNA sequence: TGTGCCAGCAGTTACCTTGGGACAGGGGGTAGTGAGCAGTTCTTC. This chain uses TRBV6-5 with TRBJ2-1, with TRBD1 matching 11 bases. This CDR3 comprises 15 residues. Germline V gives CDR1 MNHEY, CDR2 SVGAGI. Trimming took 2 bases from V and 9 from J; bases not matched to a gene: 6.

This clonotype occurred many times. CDR3 DNA: TGTGCCAGCAAACCCCAGGTCATGAACACTGAAGCTTTCTTT. Protein sequence: CASKPQVMNTEAFF. The chain has TRBV28 and TRBJ1-1; D not resolved. Germline-derived CDR1 and CDR2 are MDHEN and SYDVKM. CDR3 length: 14 amino acids. V lost 7 bases to trimming and J lost 0 bases, with 12 bases between them. Full variable domain (missing parts from reference TRBV28 and TRBJ1-1): DVKVTQSSRYLVKRTGEKVFLECVQDMDHENMFWYRQDPGLGLRLIYFSYDVKMKEKGDIPEGYSVSREKKERFSLILESASTNQTSMYLCASKPQVMNTEAFFGQGTRLTVV.